This T cell receptor (beta chain) stems from a study of blood T cell repertoires in COVID-19. Turning to the study itself: The United States, Italy and Spain supplied acute and convalescent COVID-19 samples. The cDNA or gDNA used as material had been derived from T cells, B-cell-depleted T cells, or PBMCs.

Participants were aged about 18 to 100 years, lived in some 23 US areas, and enrolled virtually. Participant-reported clinical history was the basis for cohort assignment. Germline CDR1 reads SGHRS; CDR2 reads YFSETQ. The CDR3 extends over 15 amino acids. V lost 4 bases and J lost 0, with 11 bases in between. Generated by immunoSEQ multiplex PCR, the TCRdb table keeps only in-frame clones and is missing some. The table has approximately 270,000 clones, 85% to 90% seen once; the top ten hold approximately 1.8%. The sample taken for sequencing was PBMCs or T cells enriched from blood (not recorded which). This TCR came from a woman between 55 and 75 years old who had recovered from COVID-19. This chain joins TRBV5-1 and TRBJ1-3; TRBD1 is a possible D gene (5 bases). The CDR3 sequence is CASSRGTDSGNTIYF. The DNA of the CDR3 is TGCGCCAGCAGCCGCGGGACTGACTCTGGAAACACCATATATTTT.